The 16 T cell receptor beta chains listed next were all sequenced from one sample in a study of blood T cell repertoires in COVID-19. Generated by immunoSEQ multiplex PCR, the TCRdb table keeps only in-frame clones and is missing some. The repertoire holds some 450,000 clones, with approximately 88% as singletons. The sequencing input was peripheral blood. The receptors were sampled from a woman between 45 and 60 years old with COVID-19, enrolled during active disease.

The rearrangement joins TRBV30 to TRBJ1-2; 9 bases are a match to TRBD1. There are 14 residues in the CDR3. With 7 bases clipped from V and 4 bases from J, the junction kept 10 bases outside the gene matches. The germline gives CDR1 GTSNPN, CDR2 SVGIG (reference sequence). CDR3 bases: TGTGCCTTAAGAACAGGGGGCGTCTCCTATGGCTACACCTTC. Protein sequence: CALRTGGVSYGYTF.

V usage is TRBV27 and J usage is TRBJ2-3; no clear D. The CDR3 totals 14 residues. Germline CDR1 reads MNHEY; CDR2 reads SMNVEV (reference sequence). V was pared by 5 bases and J by 6 bases, with 15 bases between. For the CDR3, the DNA is TGTGCCAGCAGTCCCTCAAACCACGGGGATACGCAGTATTTT. It codes for CASSPSNHGDTQYF.

The rearrangement links TRBV18 to TRBJ1-2; D is unclear. The CDR3 loop spans 13 amino acids. The germline V and J ends were trimmed by 5 bases and 6 bases, with 13 bases remaining between them. The germline CDR1 and CDR2 sequences are KGHSH and LQKENI. The CDR3 DNA follows: TGTGCCAGCTCAGCCGGGGTGGTCGATGGCTACACCTTC. Protein sequence: CASSAGVVDGYTF.

The chain is built from TRBV7-9 and TRBJ1-3; 9 bases align to TRBD1. The CDR3 runs 13 residues. The V and J ends lost 5 bases and 8 bases, in that order; junction bases with no gene match: 4. Germline CDR1 reads SEHNR; CDR2 reads FQNEAQ (reference sequence). The DNA of the CDR3 is TGTGCCAGCAGCGTCGACAGGGGGGACACCATATATTTT. Protein: CASSVDRGDTIYF.

This clone was counted many times. The CDR3 here is CASSPYRGAGPNTEAFF. The CDR3 bases are TGTGCCAGCAGCCCTTACCGGGGGGCAGGGCCGAACACTGAAGCTTTCTTT. This chain uses TRBV6-2 or TRBV6-3 with TRBJ1-1; D is possibly TRBD1 (6 bases). The CDR3 covers 17 residues. In germline, CDR1 is MNHEY, CDR2 SVGEGT. Trimming took 6 bases from V and 1 from J, leaving 21 bases between them.

The chain employs TRBV9 and TRBJ2-7, with TRBD1 identical over 7 bases. J lost 0 bases, V lost 4 bases, and 10 bases had no gene match. The CDR3 spans 16 residues. Germline values: CDR1 SGDLS, CDR2 YYNGEE. The CDR3 DNA is TGTGCCAGCAGCCACAGCCGGGACAGTCCCTCCTACGAGCAGTACTTC. Translating gives CASSHSRDSPSYEQYF. Full variable domain (missing parts from reference TRBV9 and TRBJ2-7): DSGVTQTPKHLITATGQRVTLRCSPRSGDLSVYWYQQSLDQGLQFLIQYYNGEERAKGNILERFSAQQFPDLHSELNLSSLELGDSALYFCASSHSRDSPSYEQYFGPGTRLTVT.

V gene TRBV6-6 combines with J gene TRBJ1-5, with a tentative D call TRBD1 (6 bases). Trimming cost V 5 bases and J 2 bases, with 13 bases left between them. CDR1 is MNHNY, CDR2 SVGAGI, per germline (reference sequence). This CDR3 has 15 amino acids. CDR3 nucleotide sequence: TGTGCCAGCAGTCCAACAGGGCTCCGCAATCAGCCCCAGCATTTT. Translated, it gives CASSPTGLRNQPQHF.

This clone has just a few counts. V usage is TRBV2 and J usage is TRBJ1-4, with unresolved D. The CDR3 loop spans 12 amino acids. Germline loops: CDR1 SNHLY, CDR2 FYNNEI. V was cut by 8 bases and J by 4 bases, with 8 bases left in between. CDR3: CASVSDNEKLFF. DNA of the CDR3: TGTGCCAGCGTGTCAGATAATGAAAAACTGTTTTTT.

The chain couples TRBV12-3 or TRBV12-4 to TRBJ1-1; 7 nucleotides match TRBD1. CDR3 size: 13 residues. J gave up 1 base and V 6 bases, and 2 bases lay outside the gene matches. The CDR3 region is CASRQGGNTEAFF. The CDR3 DNA follows: TGTGCCAGCAGGCAGGGGGGGAACACTGAAGCTTTCTTT.

The rearrangement joins TRBV25-1 to TRBJ1-2; 9 bases are a match to TRBD1. Germline V lookup: CDR1 MGHDK, CDR2 SYGVNS. This CDR3 spans 12 amino acids. The junction had 2 bases not matched to a gene; V was cut back by 4 bases and J by 8 bases. The CDR3 loop is CASSGTGGGYTF. The CDR3 region has the DNA TGTGCCAGCAGTGGTACAGGGGGCGGCTACACCTTC.

This sequence joins TRBV2 and TRBJ1-3; 8 bases match TRBD1. The V gene end was trimmed by 2 bases and the J gene end by 4 bases; junction bases not matched to a gene: 4. Germline CDR1 is SNHLY and CDR2 is FYNNEI. This CDR3 spans 15 amino acids. CDR3 sequence (DNA): TGTGCCAGCAGTGAAAGACAGGGGAAAGGAAACACCATATATTTT. It specifies CASSERQGKGNTIYF.

V usage is TRBV30 and J usage is TRBJ2-1; 9 nucleotides agree with TRBD2. Germline V CDR1 and CDR2: GTSNPN, SVGIG (reference sequence). V lost 0 bases to trimming and J lost 5 bases; unmatched junction nucleotides: 5. The CDR3 is 15 residues long. The CDR3, as DNA: TGTGCCTGGAGTGTACCAGCGGGGGGCCACAATGAGCAGTTCTTC. Its translation is CAWSVPAGGHNEQFF.

The chain has TRBV12-5 and TRBJ1-6; 7 bases are a match to TRBD1. V lost 5 bases and J lost 10; bases outside the gene matches: 8. The CDR3 extends over 14 amino acids. Germline V gene sequence: CDR1 LGHNT, CDR2 FRNRAP. DNA of the CDR3: TGTGCTAGTGGTCCCGACAGGGTGGTCTCACCCCTCCACTTT. Translated: CASGPDRVVSPLHF.

J is TRBJ2-7 and V is TRBV6-5; the D gene is possibly TRBD2 (5 bases). Germline lookup yields CDR1 MNHEY and CDR2 SVGAGI. The CDR3 runs to 15 residues. Trimming pared 0 bases from V and 1 base from J, leaving 10 bases between. This CDR3 is CASSYSESGSYEQYF. DNA of the CDR3: TGTGCCAGCAGTTACTCGGAAAGCGGTTCCTACGAGCAGTACTTC.

The chain carries TRBV3-1 (or the pseudogene TRBV3-2) and TRBJ1-4, with TRBD1 as a possible D gene (5 bases). Germline V gene lookup returns CDR1 LGHDT and CDR2 YNNKEL (reference sequence). The length of the CDR3 is 15 residues. V shed 1 base and J shed 4 bases, with 10 bases lying between them. The CDR3 coding sequence is TGTGCCAGCAGCCAAGTGGGGCACCTTAATGAAAAACTGTTTTTT. This codes for CASSQVGHLNEKLFF.

The V and J genes are TRBV4-2 and TRBJ2-3; 10 bases are a match to TRBD1. With 3 bases clipped from V and 7 bases from J, the junction kept 13 bases outside the gene matches. Germline V gene sequence: CDR1 LGHNA, CDR2 YNFKEQ. The CDR3 totals 17 residues. CDR3 sequence reads: CASSQDPPGQGMNTQYF. The CDR3 nucleotides are TGTGCCAGCAGCCAGGATCCCCCGGGACAGGGGATGAATACGCAGTATTTT.